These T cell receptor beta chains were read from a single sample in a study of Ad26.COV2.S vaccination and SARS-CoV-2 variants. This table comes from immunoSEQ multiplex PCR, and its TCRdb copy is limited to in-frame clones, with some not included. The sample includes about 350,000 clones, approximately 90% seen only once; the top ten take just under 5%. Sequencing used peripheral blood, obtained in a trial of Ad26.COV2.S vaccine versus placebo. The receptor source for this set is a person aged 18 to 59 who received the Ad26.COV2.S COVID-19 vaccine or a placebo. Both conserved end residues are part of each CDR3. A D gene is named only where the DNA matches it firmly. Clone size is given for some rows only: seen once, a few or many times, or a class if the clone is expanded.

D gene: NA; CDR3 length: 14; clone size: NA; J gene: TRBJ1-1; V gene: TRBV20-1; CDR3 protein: CSASPGTGNQVAFF; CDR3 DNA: TGCAGTGCTAGTCCCGGGACCGGGAACCAGGTAGCTTTCTTT
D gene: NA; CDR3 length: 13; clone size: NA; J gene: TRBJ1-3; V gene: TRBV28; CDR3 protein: CASRTGSGNTIYF; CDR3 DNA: TGTGCCAGCAGGACAGGTTCTGGAAACACCATATATTTT
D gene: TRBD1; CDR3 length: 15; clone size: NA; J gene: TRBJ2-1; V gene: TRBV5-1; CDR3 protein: CASSPNGQGAGEQFF; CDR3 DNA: TGCGCCAGCAGCCCAAACGGACAGGGGGCAGGTGAGCAGTTCTTC
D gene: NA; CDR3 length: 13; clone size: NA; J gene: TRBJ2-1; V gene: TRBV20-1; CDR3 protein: CSASATLGSEQFF; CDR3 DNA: TGCAGTGCTAGTGCAACGCTGGGAAGTGAGCAGTTCTTC
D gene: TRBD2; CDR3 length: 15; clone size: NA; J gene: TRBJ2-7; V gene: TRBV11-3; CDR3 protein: CASSPGREGTYEQYF; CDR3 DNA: TGTGCCAGCAGCCCAGGGCGGGAGGGAACCTACGAGCAGTACTTC
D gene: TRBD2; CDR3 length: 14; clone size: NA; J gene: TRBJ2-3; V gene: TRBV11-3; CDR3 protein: CASSLGLATDTQYF; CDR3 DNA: TGTGCCAGCAGCCTGGGACTAGCTACAGATACGCAGTATTTT
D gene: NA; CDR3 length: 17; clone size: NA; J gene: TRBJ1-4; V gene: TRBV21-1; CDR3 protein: CASTGYFRTGGREKLFF; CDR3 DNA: TGTGCCAGCACCGGGTACTTTCGGACAGGGGGAAGAGAAAAACTGTTTTTT
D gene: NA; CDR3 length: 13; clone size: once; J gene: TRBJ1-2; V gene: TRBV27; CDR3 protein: CASSSSGGYGYTF; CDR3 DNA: TGTGCCAGCAGCTCCTCTGGAGGCTATGGCTACACCTTC
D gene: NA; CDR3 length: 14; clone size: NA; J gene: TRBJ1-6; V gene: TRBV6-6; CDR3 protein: CASRGAVNNSPLHF; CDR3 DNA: TGTGCCAGCAGGGGGGCAGTTAATAATTCACCCCTCCACTTT
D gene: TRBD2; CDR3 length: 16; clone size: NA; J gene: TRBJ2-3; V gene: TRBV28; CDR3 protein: CASTPIGLAVTDTQYF; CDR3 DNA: TGTGCCAGCACCCCAATAGGACTAGCGGTCACAGATACGCAGTATTTT
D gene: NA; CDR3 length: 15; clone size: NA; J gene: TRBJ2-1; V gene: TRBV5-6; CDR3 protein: CASSLASLLGNEQFF; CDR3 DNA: TGTGCCAGCAGCTTGGCCTCGCTCTTGGGTAATGAGCAGTTCTTC
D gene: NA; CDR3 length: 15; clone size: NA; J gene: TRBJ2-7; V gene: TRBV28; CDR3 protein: CASSRGLGKTYEQYF; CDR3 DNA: TGTGCCAGCAGTAGGGGATTGGGGAAAACCTACGAGCAGTACTTC
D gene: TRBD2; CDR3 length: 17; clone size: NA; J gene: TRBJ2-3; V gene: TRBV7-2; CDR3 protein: CASSLAPTSGGTDTQYF; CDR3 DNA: TGTGCCAGCAGCTTAGCCCCCACTAGCGGGGGGACAGATACGCAGTATTTT
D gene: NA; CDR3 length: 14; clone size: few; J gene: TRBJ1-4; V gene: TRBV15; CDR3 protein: CATSRGAGNEKLFF; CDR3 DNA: TGTGCCACCAGCAGAGGGGCGGGGAATGAAAAACTGTTTTTT
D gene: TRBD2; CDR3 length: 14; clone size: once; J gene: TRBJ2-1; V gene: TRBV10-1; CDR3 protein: CASSRTSEDNEQFF; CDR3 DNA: TGCGCCAGCAGCAGGACTAGCGAGGACAATGAGCAGTTCTTC
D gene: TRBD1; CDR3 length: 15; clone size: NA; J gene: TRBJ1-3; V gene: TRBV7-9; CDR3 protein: CASSSRTGAGNTIYF; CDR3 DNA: TGTGCCAGCAGCTCACGAACAGGGGCTGGAAACACCATATATTTT
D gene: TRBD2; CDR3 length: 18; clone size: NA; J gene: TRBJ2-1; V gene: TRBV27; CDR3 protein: CASSLPPVTSGGLDEQFF; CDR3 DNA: TGTGCCAGCAGTTTACCACCAGTCACTAGCGGGGGGTTGGATGAGCAGTTCTTC
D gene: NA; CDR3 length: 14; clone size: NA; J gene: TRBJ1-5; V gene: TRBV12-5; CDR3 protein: CASVGEAFNQPQHF; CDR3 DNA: TGTGCTAGTGTCGGGGAGGCCTTCAATCAGCCCCAGCATTTT
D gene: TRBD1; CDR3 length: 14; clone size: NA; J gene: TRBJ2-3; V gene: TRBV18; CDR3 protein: CASSPGQRADTQYF; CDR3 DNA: TGTGCCAGCTCACCGGGACAGAGAGCAGATACGCAGTATTTT
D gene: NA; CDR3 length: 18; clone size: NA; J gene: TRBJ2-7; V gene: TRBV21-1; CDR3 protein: CASSKVSMGGRTSYEQYF; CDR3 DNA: TGTGCCAGCAGCAAAGTATCTATGGGAGGCAGGACCTCCTACGAGCAGTACTTC